This T cell receptor beta chain was observed in a study of blood T cell repertoires in COVID-19. Overall study context: Sites in the United States, Italy and Spain provided acute and convalescent COVID-19 samples.

Under the authors' procedure: Reference gene primer amplification gave nucleated cell count estimates. The assay was immunoSEQ multiplex PCR, and TCRdb's table has in-frame clones only and misses some. Clonal size and the V and J genes are those of that table, whereas D and trimming came from the DNA. The top ten clones hold approximately 3.9% of a sample with around 120,000 clones, 70% to 80% of them seen once. CDR3 length: 13 amino acids. V lost 5 bases, J lost 2 bases, and 9 bases lay in between. CDR1 is MNHEY and CDR2 is SMNVEV in the germline V gene (reference sequence). The chain is built from TRBV27 and TRBJ1-2; TRBD1 is a possible D gene (6 bases). Input material: peripheral blood. This TCR was recovered from a woman at least 80 years old with acute or convalescent COVID-19. The CDR3 region is CASSRTGNYGYTF. The CDR3 DNA reads TGTGCCAGCAGTCGTACAGGGAACTATGGCTACACCTTC.